The T cell receptor beta chain under discussion was sequenced for a study of blood T cell repertoires in COVID-19. Repertoires were generated with immunoSEQ multiplex PCR, while TCRdb's copy carries only in-frame clones and drops some. The data contain approximately 210,000 clones, roughly four fifths of them singletons. The clonotype originates from an elderly woman with COVID-19, enrolled during active disease. The sequenced sample consisted of peripheral blood.

For the CDR3, the DNA is TGTGCCAGCAGTTTAGGACTTGGTGAAGCTTTCTTT. This sequence encodes CASSLGLGEAFF. J is TRBJ1-1 and V is TRBV12-3 or TRBV12-4; D unresolved. The CDR3 extends over 12 amino acids. The ends were cut back, 1 base at V and 7 bases at J, with 7 bases in the middle.